These T cell receptor beta chains were read from a single sample in a study of blood T cells in healthy people across ages. MiXCR, applied by TCRdb to the 5' RACE reads, yields one record per CDR3 protein. This sample carries about 630,000 distinct CDR3 sequences, 20% to 25% of them seen once, and the ten largest clones take around 3.4%. The material sequenced was blood. Receptor source: a man aged 70 or older in good health. Both conserved end residues are part of each CDR3. A D gene is named only where the DNA matches it firmly. Size values are once, few and many counts, or a class for expanded clones, and some rows have none.

J gene,V gene,D gene,clone size,CDR3 protein,CDR3 DNA
TRBJ2-1,TRBV28,TRBD2,few,CAGSSLAGDPNEQFF,TGTGCCGGCAGTAGCCTAGCGGGAGATCCCAATGAGCAGTTCTTC
TRBJ2-1,TRBV5-1,NA,NA,CASSLVAEQFF,TGCGCCAGCAGCTTGGTTGCGGAGCAGTTCTTC
TRBJ2-1,TRBV5-6,NA,NA,CASSLVYQGSNEQFF,TGTGCCAGCAGCTTGGTTTATCAGGGCAGCAATGAGCAGTTCTTC
TRBJ2-4,TRBV7-2,NA,few,CASSFGRGGKNIQYF,TGTGCCAGCAGCTTCGGCAGGGGGGGAAAAAATATTCAGTACTTC
TRBJ2-2,TRBV7-2,TRBD2,NA,CASSLAGLAKGGELFF,TGTGCCAGCAGCCTAGCTGGACTAGCGAAGGGCGGGGAGCTGTTTTTT
TRBJ2-1,TRBV12-3/TRBV12-4,TRBD2,many,CASTGLAGVSSYNEQFF,TGTGCCAGCACCGGACTAGCGGGAGTCAGCTCCTACAATGAGCAGTTCTTC
TRBJ2-1,TRBV18,TRBD2,NA,CASSVSGSVGEQFF,TGTGCCAGCTCCGTGAGCGGGAGCGTAGGTGAGCAGTTCTTC
TRBJ2-2,TRBV6-2/TRBV6-3,TRBD1,many,CASSRQGGNTGELFF,TGTGCCAGCAGTCGACAGGGGGGGAACACCGGGGAGCTGTTTTTT
TRBJ1-2,TRBV6-5,TRBD1,few,CASTSGGNYGYTF,TGTGCCAGCACCTCAGGGGGCAACTATGGCTACACCTTC
TRBJ1-5,TRBV12-3/TRBV12-4,NA,few,CASSLAENQPQHF,TGTGCCAGCAGTTTGGCGGAGAATCAGCCCCAGCATTTT
TRBJ2-1,TRBV3-1,NA,NA,CASSQEVEGYEQFF,TGTGCCAGCAGCCAAGAGGTGGAGGGCTATGAGCAGTTCTTC
TRBJ2-1,TRBV5-5,TRBD1,NA,CASSPGQGALYNEQFF,TGTGCCAGCAGCCCAGGACAGGGGGCACTCTACAATGAGCAGTTCTTC
TRBJ1-2,TRBV7-9,NA,many,CASSLEGLLDGYTF,TGTGCCAGCAGCTTAGAAGGGTTATTGGATGGCTACACCTTC
TRBJ2-5,TRBV6-2/TRBV6-3,TRBD1,few,CASSLGQVRETQYF,TGTGCCAGCAGTCTCGGACAGGTACGGGAGACCCAGTACTTC
TRBJ2-2,TRBV10-3,TRBD1,few,CAISEPGQTGELFF,TGTGCCATCAGTGAGCCGGGACAGACCGGGGAGCTGTTTTTT
TRBJ2-7,TRBV7-2,TRBD2,NA,CASSSGTSGRIYEQYF,TGTGCCAGCAGCTCCGGGACTAGCGGGAGAATCTACGAGCAGTACTTC
TRBJ2-1,TRBV20-1,TRBD2,NA,CSARAGTSADNEQFF,TGCAGTGCTAGAGCAGGGACTAGCGCCGACAATGAGCAGTTCTTC
TRBJ2-5,TRBV5-1,NA,NA,CARSSGSGVETQYF,TGCGCCAGAAGCTCCGGATCAGGGGTGGAGACCCAGTACTTC
TRBJ1-3,TRBV20-1,TRBD1,few,CSALQGVSGNTIYF,TGCAGTGCCCTCCAGGGGGTCTCTGGAAACACCATATATTTT
TRBJ2-7,TRBV9,TRBD1,few,CASSVFGTGADSYEQYF,TGTGCCAGCAGCGTCTTTGGGACAGGGGCCGACTCCTACGAGCAGTACTTC
TRBJ2-3,TRBV10-3,NA,few,CAITERATDTQYF,TGTGCCATCACTGAGAGAGCTACAGATACGCAGTATTTT